Listed below are T cell receptor beta chains from one sample, sequenced in a study of early T cells in non-severe SARS-CoV-2 infection. TCRdb redid the calling of the 5' RACE reads with MiXCR, one entry per CDR3 protein. The repertoire holds around 49,000 distinct CDR3 sequences, with approximately 4.1% as singletons. Specimen: whole blood. These receptors were taken from an adult who was a healthcare worker with PCR-confirmed SARS-CoV-2 infection or an uninfected control (not recorded which). The CDR3 runs from the conserved cysteine through the conserved F or W.

CDR3 length: 13
V gene: TRBV7-2
CDR3 protein: CASSLALQYGYTF

CDR3 length: 12
V gene: TRBV12-5
CDR3 protein: CASGSDRLKPFF

CDR3 length: 13
V gene: TRBV7-2
CDR3 protein: CASSKSGADTQYF

CDR3 length: 12
V gene: TRBV29-1
CDR3 protein: CSVDYVFTEAFF

CDR3 length: 16
V gene: TRBV7-3
CDR3 protein: CASSLYRDSSTDTQYF

CDR3 length: 13
V gene: TRBV12-5
CDR3 protein: CASGLSSRNEQFF

CDR3 length: 14
V gene: TRBV5-1
CDR3 protein: CASSLAVFSYEQYF

CDR3 length: 15
V gene: TRBV5-1
CDR3 protein: CASRDTGTVYYGYTF

CDR3 length: 17
V gene: TRBV29-1
CDR3 protein: CSVNSGTSRSGANVLTF

CDR3 length: 13
V gene: TRBV29-1
CDR3 protein: CSVAFSGANVLTF

CDR3 length: 17
V gene: TRBV20-1
CDR3 protein: CSAGPGQGVFANTEAFF

CDR3 length: 12
V gene: TRBV29-1
CDR3 protein: CSVYSGSREQFF

CDR3 length: 12
V gene: TRBV20-1
CDR3 protein: CSARASTDTQYF

CDR3 length: 16
V gene: TRBV7-2
CDR3 protein: CASSLEADASTDTQYF

CDR3 length: 15
V gene: TRBV7-8
CDR3 protein: CASSLWTSPTDTQYF

CDR3 length: 15
V gene: TRBV11-2
CDR3 protein: CASSLAGTENEKLFF

CDR3 length: 13
V gene: TRBV3-1
CDR3 protein: CASQLDNTGELFF

CDR3 length: 15
V gene: TRBV10-3
CDR3 protein: CAISDQQAGTYEQYF

CDR3 length: 12
V gene: TRBV6-6
CDR3 protein: CASSYPGSEQFF

CDR3 length: 13
V gene: TRBV7-9
CDR3 protein: CASSLPATYEQYF

CDR3 length: 13
V gene: TRBV4-1
CDR3 protein: CASSPGSYNEQFF

CDR3 length: 14
V gene: TRBV2
CDR3 protein: CASRRQGGGNTIYF

CDR3 length: 15
V gene: TRBV28
CDR3 protein: CASSLLTGNQETQYF

CDR3 length: 14
V gene: TRBV25-1
CDR3 protein: CASSELAGVNEQYF

CDR3 length: 14
V gene: TRBV4-2
CDR3 protein: CASSQDLGVGTQYF

CDR3 length: 15
V gene: TRBV11-3
CDR3 protein: CASSLAPGRVDTQYF

CDR3 length: 16
V gene: TRBV7-2
CDR3 protein: CASLTPFPGGIGELFF

CDR3 length: 13
V gene: TRBV3-1
CDR3 protein: CASSQIQRNTIYF

CDR3 length: 15
V gene: TRBV6-6
CDR3 protein: CASGNPGQGGDEQFF